What follows are 5 T cell receptor beta chains derived from one specimen sequenced in a study of monozygotic twins with inflammatory bowel disease (dated by TCRdb to between 2019 and 2020). The library was obtained by 5' RACE. The run used an Illumina HiSeq 2500. After TCRdb reprocessed the reads, each CDR3 protein sequence was kept as one row, without DNA. The data table for this sample lists just over 300,000 distinct CDR3 sequences. 5.6% of the sample is taken by the ten largest. The sample consisted of blood. The origin of the receptors is a human donor with ulcerative colitis or Crohn's disease, or a healthy co-twin of an affected twin (not recorded which).

V gene TRBV7-3 combines with J gene TRBJ1-2. The germline CDR1 and CDR2 sequences are SGHTA and FQGTGA. CDR3 length equals 15 residues. The CDR3 region is CASSLTFDTIYGYTF.

The chain carries TRBV10-3 and TRBJ1-2; the TRBD1 assignment by TCRdb is unverifiable without DNA. The CDR3 runs 12 residues. Looked up from germline, CDR1 is ENHRY and CDR2 is SYGVKD. The CDR3 protein is CAIKSATRGYTF.

This rearrangement joins TRBV18 to TRBJ2-3; TCRdb's D call, TRBD1, is unchecked because there is no DNA. Germline V gene data show CDR1 as KGHSH and CDR2 as LQKENI. The length of the CDR3 is 19 residues. The CDR3 sequence is CASSPRTGAALRNADTQYF.

The rearrangement links TRBV18 to TRBJ2-3. Per germline, CDR1 KGHSH and CDR2 LQKENI. The CDR3 is made up of 14 amino acids. The CDR3: CASSDVYSTDTQYF.

This sequence joins TRBV7-8 and TRBJ1-5. The CDR3 loop spans 14 amino acids. Germline CDR1 SGHVS, CDR2 FQNEAQ. The CDR3 here is CASTNGVGNQPQHF.